The T cell receptor (beta chain) described here comes from a study of spatial heterogeneity in lung cancer. TCRdb reprocessed the 5' RACE reads with MiXCR, giving one entry per CDR3 protein. The sample comprises tens of thousands of distinct CDR3 sequences, just under 20% of which are singletons, and 20% to 25% rests with the top ten. CDR3 length equals 14 residues. Germline CDR1 reads LNHNV; CDR2 reads YYDKDF (reference sequence). V was clipped by 8 bases and J by 6 bases, with 20 bases between them. Stated time point: blood at routine non-recurrence follow-up after resection. The authors sequenced whole RNA from tumor, nontumor lung or frozen PBMC without sorting. This clonotype was seen only a few times.

The sample here was PBMCs, taken at follow-up. The chain is built from TRBV15 and TRBJ2-7, with D maybe TRBD1 (5 bases). The sequence came from a male donor with early-stage non-small cell lung cancer. The DNA for the CDR3 is TGTGCCACCGGGCCGAGCAGGGCTGCTGGCGAGCAGTACTTC. It is translated as CATGPSRAAGEQYF.